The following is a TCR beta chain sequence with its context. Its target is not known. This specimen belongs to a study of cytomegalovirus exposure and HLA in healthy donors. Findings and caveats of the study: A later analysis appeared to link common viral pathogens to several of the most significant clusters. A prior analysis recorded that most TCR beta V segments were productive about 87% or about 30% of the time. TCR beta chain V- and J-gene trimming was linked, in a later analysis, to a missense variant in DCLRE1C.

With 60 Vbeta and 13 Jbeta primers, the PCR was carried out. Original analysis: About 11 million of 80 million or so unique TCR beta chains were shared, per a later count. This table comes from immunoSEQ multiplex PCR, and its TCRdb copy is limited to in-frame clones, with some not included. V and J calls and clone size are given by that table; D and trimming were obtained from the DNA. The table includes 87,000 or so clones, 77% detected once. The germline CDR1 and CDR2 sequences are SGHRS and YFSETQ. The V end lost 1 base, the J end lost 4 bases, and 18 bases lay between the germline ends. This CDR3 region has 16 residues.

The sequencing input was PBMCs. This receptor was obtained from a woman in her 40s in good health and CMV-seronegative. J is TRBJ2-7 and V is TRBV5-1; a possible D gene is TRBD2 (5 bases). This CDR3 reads CASSLSPGKFGYEQYF. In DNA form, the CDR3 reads TGCGCCAGCAGCTTGTCCCCGGGGAAATTTGGGTACGAGCAGTACTTC.